One and the same sample provided the 8 T cell receptor beta chains below, sequenced in a study of blood T cell repertoires in COVID-19. Profiled with immunoSEQ multiplex PCR; TCRdb holds only in-frame clones, not every one. Among over 300,000 clones listed, approximately 88% were seen once. Sample: PBMCs or T cells enriched from blood (not recorded which). The receptor set was obtained from a woman aged 25-40 years with acute COVID-19.

V and J are TRBV6-5 and TRBJ1-6; a weak D match, TRBD1 (5 bases). The CDR3 loop spans 12 amino acids. Germline CDR1 MNHEY, CDR2 SVGAGI. V was shortened by 7 bases and J by 12 bases, with 13 bases between the two germline ends. The CDR3 protein is CASTDGGRPLHF. The CDR3 DNA is TGTGCCAGCACCGACGGGGGACGACCCCTCCACTTT.

The gene calls are TRBV27 and TRBJ1-5; D is undetermined. Between the trimmed V and J ends, which lost 3 bases and 5 bases, there was a span of 5 bases. The germline V gene has CDR1 MNHEY and CDR2 SMNVEV (reference sequence). The CDR3 extends over 12 amino acids. The chain's CDR3 is CASSFRDQPQHF. The CDR3 nucleotides read TGTGCCAGCAGTTTTAGAGATCAGCCCCAGCATTTT.

V usage is TRBV28 and J usage is TRBJ1-2; D is perhaps TRBD1 (6 bases). The germline CDR1 and CDR2 sequences are MDHEN and SYDVKM. V gave up 5 bases and J gave up 3 bases, with 13 bases separating them. This CDR3 has 14 amino acids. The CDR3 is CASSLTGPYYGYTF. The CDR3, as DNA: TGTGCCAGCAGTCTCACAGGGCCCTACTATGGCTACACCTTC.

The chain couples TRBV13 to TRBJ2-3; 11 bases agree with TRBD1. This CDR3 has 19 residues. V trimming: 6 bases; J trimming: 0 bases; junction bases outside the gene matches: 14. From germline, CDR1 is PRHDT and CDR2 FYEKMQ (reference sequence). CDR3 bases: TGTGCCAGCAGTCCGGACAGGGGGCTTTCCCCCTCTAGCACAGATACGCAGTATTTT. Amino acid sequence: CASSPDRGLSPSSTDTQYF.

The V gene is TRBV27, the J gene TRBJ1-1; 8 bases agree with TRBD1. This CDR3 has 16 amino acids. Germline V gene data show CDR1 as MNHEY and CDR2 as SMNVEV (reference sequence). V dropped 5 bases and J dropped 0; count of bases not matched to a gene: 8. The DNA of the CDR3 is TGTGCCAGCAGTACCCCGGCAGGGGGCCTGAACACTGAAGCTTTCTTT. This encodes CASSTPAGGLNTEAFF.

This clone appeared a single time. The V and J genes are TRBV6-5 and TRBJ2-7, with 8 bases fitting TRBD1. V dropped 4 bases and J dropped 7; count of bases not matched to a gene: 15. This CDR3 region has 16 residues. Germline values: CDR1 MNHEY, CDR2 SVGAGI. The CDR3 protein is CASSFRRRDRSGEQYF. CDR3 coding DNA: TGTGCCAGCAGTTTTCGACGCCGGGACAGGTCTGGTGAGCAGTACTTC.

The chain recombines TRBV3-1 (or the pseudogene TRBV3-2) with TRBJ2-7, with TRBD1 matching 7 bases. Looked up from germline, CDR1 is LGHDT and CDR2 is YNNKEL (reference sequence). After removal of 4 bases from V and 2 bases from J, the junction contained 2 bases not matched to a gene. This CDR3 comprises 13 residues. In DNA form, the CDR3 reads TGTGCCAGCAGCCTGGGACAGACCTACGAGCAGTACTTC. Protein sequence: CASSLGQTYEQYF.

The CDR3 sequence is CASSEGALLSYEQYF. The CDR3 DNA reads TGTGCCAGCAGTGAGGGGGCCCTCCTCTCCTACGAGCAGTACTTC. The chain employs TRBV6-1 and TRBJ2-7, with D tentatively TRBD1 (6 bases). V was clipped by 3 bases and J by 0 bases, with 12 bases between them. The germline V gene has CDR1 MNHNS and CDR2 SASEGT. This CDR3 has 15 residues.